This T cell receptor (beta chain) is drawn from a study of response to subunit inactivated influenza vaccine. Points from the study as a whole: New T cells are recruited in small numbers by each seasonal influenza vaccination, according to the authors' suggestion.

V gave up 0 bases and J gave up 2 bases, with 8 bases separating them. Per the germline V gene, CDR1 is SGHRS and CDR2 is YFSETQ. CDR3 length: 14 residues. Points on this clonotype: What it binds is unknown.

TCRdb recomputed calls from the RT-PCR reads with MiXCR, one row per CDR3 protein. The sample holds approximately 500,000 distinct CDR3 sequences, 14% seen once. The J gene is TRBJ2-5, the V gene TRBV5-1, with D tentatively TRBD2 (5 bases). This receptor was taken from a man aged 50 to 60 who received an inactivated influenza vaccine. The sample was PBMCs from blood, taken 11 to 12 days after vaccination. CDR3 nucleotides: TGCGCCAGCAGCTTGGAGAGGGTACAAGAGACCCAGTACTTC. This encodes CASSLERVQETQYF.